Sequencing of this TCR beta chain was carried out in a study of blood T cell repertoires in COVID-19. Study summary: The United States, Italy and Spain provided the acute and convalescent COVID-19 samples.

Assay used: immunoSEQ multiplex PCR; TCRdb lists only in-frame clones, some missing. Among some 90,000 clones listed, approximately 87% were seen once. The junction had 6 bases not matched to a gene; V was cut back by 6 bases and J by 2 bases. Germline CDR1 ENHRY, CDR2 SYGVKD. The CDR3 totals 16 residues. The TCR was taken from a human donor in a cohort sampled during active COVID-19. The gene calls are TRBV10-3 and TRBJ2-2, with 10 bases fitting TRBD2. The source material was peripheral blood. The CDR3 DNA follows: TGTGCCATCAGCGTAGCGGGGGGCTCTAACACCGGGGAGCTGTTTTTT. Encoded protein: CAISVAGGSNTGELFF.